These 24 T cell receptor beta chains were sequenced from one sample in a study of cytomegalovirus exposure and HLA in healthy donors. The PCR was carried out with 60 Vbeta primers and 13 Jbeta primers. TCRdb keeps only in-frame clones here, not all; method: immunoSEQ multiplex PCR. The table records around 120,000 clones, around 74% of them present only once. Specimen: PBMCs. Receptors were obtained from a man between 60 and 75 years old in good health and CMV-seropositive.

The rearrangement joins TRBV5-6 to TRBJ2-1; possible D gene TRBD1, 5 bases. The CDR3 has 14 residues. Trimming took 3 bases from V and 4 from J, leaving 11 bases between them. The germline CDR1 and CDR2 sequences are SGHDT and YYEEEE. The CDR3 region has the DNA TGTGCCAGCAGCTACGGACAAGCGTACAATGAGCAGTTCTTC. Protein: CASSYGQAYNEQFF.

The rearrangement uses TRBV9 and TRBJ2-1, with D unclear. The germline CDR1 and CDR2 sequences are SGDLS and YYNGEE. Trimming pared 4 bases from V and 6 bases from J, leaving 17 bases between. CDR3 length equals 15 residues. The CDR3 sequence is CASSPRLLRGNEQFF. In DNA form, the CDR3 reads TGTGCCAGCAGCCCCCGCCTACTGAGAGGCAATGAGCAGTTCTTC.

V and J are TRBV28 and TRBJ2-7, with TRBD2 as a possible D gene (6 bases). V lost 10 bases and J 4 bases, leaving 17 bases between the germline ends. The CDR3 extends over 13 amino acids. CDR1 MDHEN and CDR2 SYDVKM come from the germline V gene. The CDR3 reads CATYGGVTYEQYF. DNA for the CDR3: TGTGCCACTTACGGAGGGGTCACATACGAGCAGTACTTC.

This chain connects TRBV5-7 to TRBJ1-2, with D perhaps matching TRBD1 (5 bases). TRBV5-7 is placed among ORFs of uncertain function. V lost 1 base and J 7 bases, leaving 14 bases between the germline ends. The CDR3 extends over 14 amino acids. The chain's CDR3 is CASSLPREGAGYTF. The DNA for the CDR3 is TGTGCCAGCAGCTTGCCCAGGGAAGGGGCTGGCTACACCTTC.

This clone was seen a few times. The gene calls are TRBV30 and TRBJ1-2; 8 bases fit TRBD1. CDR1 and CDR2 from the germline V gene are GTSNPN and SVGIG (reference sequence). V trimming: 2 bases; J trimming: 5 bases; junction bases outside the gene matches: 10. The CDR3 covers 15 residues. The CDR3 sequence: CAWSISRQGRYGYTF. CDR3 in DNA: TGTGCCTGGAGTATATCCCGACAGGGGCGGTATGGCTACACCTTC.

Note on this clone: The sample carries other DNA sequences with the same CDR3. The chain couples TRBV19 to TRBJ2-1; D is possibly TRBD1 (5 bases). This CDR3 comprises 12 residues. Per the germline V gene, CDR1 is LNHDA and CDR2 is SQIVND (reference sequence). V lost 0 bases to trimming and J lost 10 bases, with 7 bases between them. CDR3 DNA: TGTGCCAGTAGTATAGAAAAGGGGGAGCAGTTCTTC. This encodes CASSIEKGEQFF.

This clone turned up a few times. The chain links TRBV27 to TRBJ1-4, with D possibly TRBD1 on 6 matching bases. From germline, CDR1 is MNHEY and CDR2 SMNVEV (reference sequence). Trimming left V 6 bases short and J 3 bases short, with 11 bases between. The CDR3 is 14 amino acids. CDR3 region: CASSRGGPNEKLFF. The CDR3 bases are TGTGCCAGCAGCCGGGGGGGGCCTAATGAAAAACTGTTTTTT.

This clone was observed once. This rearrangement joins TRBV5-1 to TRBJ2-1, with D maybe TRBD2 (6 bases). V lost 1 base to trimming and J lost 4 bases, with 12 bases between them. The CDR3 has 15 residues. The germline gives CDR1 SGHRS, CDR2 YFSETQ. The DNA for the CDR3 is TGCGCCAGCAGCTTGCCGGACGGGGGATACAATGAGCAGTTCTTC. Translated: CASSLPDGGYNEQFF.

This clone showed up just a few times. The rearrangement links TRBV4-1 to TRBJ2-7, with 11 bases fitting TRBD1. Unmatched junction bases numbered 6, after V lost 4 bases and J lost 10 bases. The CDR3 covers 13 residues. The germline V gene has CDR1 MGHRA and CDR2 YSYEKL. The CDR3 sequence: CASSRDGTGGQYF. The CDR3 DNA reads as TGCGCCAGCAGCCGGGACGGGACAGGGGGACAGTACTTC.

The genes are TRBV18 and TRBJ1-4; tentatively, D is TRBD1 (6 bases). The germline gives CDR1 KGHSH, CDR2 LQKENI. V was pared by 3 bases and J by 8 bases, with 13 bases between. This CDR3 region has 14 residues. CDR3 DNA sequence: TGTGCCAGCTCACCTCCAGGGGACCGGGAAAAACTGTTTTTT. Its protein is CASSPPGDREKLFF.

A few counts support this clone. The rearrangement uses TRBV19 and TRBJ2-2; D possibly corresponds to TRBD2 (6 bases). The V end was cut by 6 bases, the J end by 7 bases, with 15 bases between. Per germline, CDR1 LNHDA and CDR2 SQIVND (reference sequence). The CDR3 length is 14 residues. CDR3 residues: CASRPSGEGGELFF. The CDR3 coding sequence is TGTGCCAGTAGACCCTCGGGGGAAGGCGGGGAGCTGTTTTTT.

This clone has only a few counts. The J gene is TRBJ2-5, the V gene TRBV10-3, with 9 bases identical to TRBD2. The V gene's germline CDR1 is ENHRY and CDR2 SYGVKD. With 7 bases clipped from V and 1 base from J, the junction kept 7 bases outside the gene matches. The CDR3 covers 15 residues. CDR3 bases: TGTGCCATCAAGGTACAACTAGCGGGCCAAGAGACCCAGTACTTC. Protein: CAIKVQLAGQETQYF.

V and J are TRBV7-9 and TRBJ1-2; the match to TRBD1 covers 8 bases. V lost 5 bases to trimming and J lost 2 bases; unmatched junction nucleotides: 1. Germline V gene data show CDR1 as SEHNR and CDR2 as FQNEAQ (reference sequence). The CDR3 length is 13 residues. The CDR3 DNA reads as TGTGCCAGCAGCCGGACAGGGAACTATGGCTACACCTTC. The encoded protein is CASSRTGNYGYTF.

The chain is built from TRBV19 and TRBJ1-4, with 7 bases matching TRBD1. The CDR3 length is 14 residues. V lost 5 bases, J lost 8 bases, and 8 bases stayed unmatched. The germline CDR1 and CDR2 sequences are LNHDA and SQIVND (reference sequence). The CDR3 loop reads CASSARDSSEKLFF. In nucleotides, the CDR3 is TGTGCCAGTAGTGCCCGGGACAGTTCCGAAAAACTGTTTTTT.

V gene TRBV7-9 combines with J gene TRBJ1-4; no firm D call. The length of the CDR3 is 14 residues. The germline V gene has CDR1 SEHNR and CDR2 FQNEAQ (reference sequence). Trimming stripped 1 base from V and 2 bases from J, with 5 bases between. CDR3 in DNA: TGTGCCAGCAGCTTAGGGCGGACTAATGAAAAACTGTTTTTT. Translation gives CASSLGRTNEKLFF. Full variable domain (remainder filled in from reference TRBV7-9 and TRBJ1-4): DTGVSQNPRHKITKRGQNVTFRCDPISEHNRLYWYRQTLGQGPEFLTYFQNEAQLEKSRLLSDRFSAERPKGSFSTLEIQRTEQGDSAMYLCASSLGRTNEKLFFGSGTQLSVL.

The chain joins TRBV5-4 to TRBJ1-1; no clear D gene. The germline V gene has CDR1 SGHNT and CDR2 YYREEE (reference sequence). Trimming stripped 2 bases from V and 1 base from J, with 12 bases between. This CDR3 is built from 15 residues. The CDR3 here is CASSFRGRANTEAFF. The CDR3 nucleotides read TGTGCCAGCAGCTTCCGGGGTAGGGCGAACACTGAAGCTTTCTTT.

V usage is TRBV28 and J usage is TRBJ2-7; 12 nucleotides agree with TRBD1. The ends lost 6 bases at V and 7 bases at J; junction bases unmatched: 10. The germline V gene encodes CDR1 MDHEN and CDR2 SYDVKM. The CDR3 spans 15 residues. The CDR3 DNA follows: TGTGCCAGCAGCCGCTCCGGGACAGGGGGCCAGGAGCAGTACTTC. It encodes CASSRSGTGGQEQYF.

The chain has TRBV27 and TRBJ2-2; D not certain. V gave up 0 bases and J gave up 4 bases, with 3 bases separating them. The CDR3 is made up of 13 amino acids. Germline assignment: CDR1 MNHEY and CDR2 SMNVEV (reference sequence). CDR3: CASSLSRTGELFF. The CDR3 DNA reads TGTGCCAGCAGTTTATCGCGCACCGGGGAGCTGTTTTTT.

CDR3 DNA sequence: TGTGCCAGCAGGGAACCGGGACAGGCCCCCTGGACCTTC. Encoded protein: CASREPGQAPWTF. V is TRBV2 and J is TRBJ1-2, with 8 positions matching TRBD1. The junction had 14 bases not matched to a gene; V was cut back by 6 bases and J by 14 bases. The CDR3 sequence is 13 residues long. Looked up from germline, CDR1 is SNHLY and CDR2 is FYNNEI.

The CDR3 loop is CASSRDRGIGGYTF. The CDR3 DNA follows: TGTGCCAGCAGTAGGGACAGGGGGATTGGAGGCTACACCTTC. This rearrangement joins TRBV2 to TRBJ1-2; 11 nucleotides line up with TRBD1. From germline, CDR1 is SNHLY and CDR2 FYNNEI. The V and J ends lost 5 bases and 8 bases, in that order; junction bases with no gene match: 7. The length of the CDR3 is 14 residues.

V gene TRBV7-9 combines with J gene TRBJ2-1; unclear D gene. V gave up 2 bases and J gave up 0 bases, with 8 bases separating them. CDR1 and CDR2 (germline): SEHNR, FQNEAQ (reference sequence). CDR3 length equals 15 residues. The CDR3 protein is CASSLPGLSYNEQFF. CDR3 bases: TGTGCCAGCAGCTTACCAGGCCTCTCCTACAATGAGCAGTTCTTC. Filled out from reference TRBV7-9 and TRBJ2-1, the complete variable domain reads DTGVSQNPRHKITKRGQNVTFRCDPISEHNRLYWYRQTLGQGPEFLTYFQNEAQLEKSRLLSDRFSAERPKGSFSTLEIQRTEQGDSAMYLCASSLPGLSYNEQFFGPGTRLTVL.

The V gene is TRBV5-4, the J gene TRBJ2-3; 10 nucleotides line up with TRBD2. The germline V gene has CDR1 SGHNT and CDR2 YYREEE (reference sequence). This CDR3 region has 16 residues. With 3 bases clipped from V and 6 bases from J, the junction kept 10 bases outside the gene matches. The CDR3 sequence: CASSWGTAGGPDTQYF. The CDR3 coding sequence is TGTGCCAGCAGCTGGGGGACAGCGGGAGGGCCGGATACGCAGTATTTT.

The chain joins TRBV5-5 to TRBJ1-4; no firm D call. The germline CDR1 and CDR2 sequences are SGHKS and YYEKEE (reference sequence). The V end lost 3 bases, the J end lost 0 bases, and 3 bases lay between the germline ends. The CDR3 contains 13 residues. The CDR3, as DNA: TGTGCCAGCAGCTCGGCAACTAATGAAAAACTGTTTTTT. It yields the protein CASSSATNEKLFF.

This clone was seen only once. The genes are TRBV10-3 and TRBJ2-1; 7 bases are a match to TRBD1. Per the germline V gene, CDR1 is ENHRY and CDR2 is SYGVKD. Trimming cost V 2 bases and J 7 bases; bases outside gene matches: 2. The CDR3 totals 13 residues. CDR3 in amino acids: CAISEDRANEQFF. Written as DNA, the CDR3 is TGTGCCATCAGTGAGGACAGGGCAAATGAGCAGTTCTTC.